One sample yielded the 29 T cell receptor beta chains listed below, sequenced in a study of blood T cell repertoires in COVID-19. Sequencing used immunoSEQ multiplex PCR; TCRdb keeps in-frame clones, though not all of them. The data show roughly 350,000 clones, about 89% seen once. The sample comprised peripheral blood. The receptor source for this set is a woman aged 25 to 45 with COVID-19, enrolled during active disease.

This clone has just one count. The chain recombines TRBV19 with TRBJ2-2, with 9 nucleotides matching TRBD1. The CDR3 is 16 amino acids. Losses at the gene ends were 6 bases for V and 1 base for J; bases not matched to a gene: 6. Germline CDR1 reads LNHDA; CDR2 reads SQIVND (reference sequence). For the CDR3, the DNA is TGTGCCAGTAGCCATGGACAGGGGAAGAACACCGGGGAGCTGTTTTTT. The encoded protein is CASSHGQGKNTGELFF. Full variable domain (outside the CDR3, taken from reference TRBV19 and TRBJ2-2): DGGITQSPKYLFRKEGQNVTLSCEQNLNHDAMYWYRQDPGQGLRLIYYSQIVNDFQKGDIAEGYSVSREKKESFPLTVTSAQKNPTAFYLCASSHGQGKNTGELFFGEGSRLTVL.

The CDR3 is CASSGRQRNTEAFF. The CDR3 DNA follows: TGTGCCAGCAGTGGAAGACAGAGGAACACTGAAGCTTTCTTT. The V call is TRBV2, the J call TRBJ1-1; a possible D gene is TRBD1 (5 bases). Germline CDR1 and CDR2: SNHLY and FYNNEI. The CDR3 is made up of 14 amino acids. V lost 4 bases and J 1 base, leaving 10 bases between the germline ends.

The chain couples TRBV7-2 to TRBJ1-2, with 7 bases matching TRBD1. Germline V gives CDR1 SGHTA, CDR2 FQGNSA. V gave up 2 bases and J gave up 2 bases; unmatched junction bases: 11. CDR3 length: 17 amino acids. The CDR3 is CASSLSTGTALNYGYTF. CDR3 coding DNA: TGTGCCAGCAGCTTATCTACCGGGACAGCATTAAACTATGGCTACACCTTC.

Regarding this clone: A junction boundary mismatches the germline segment, possibly from a read error. The chain uses TRBV11-3 and TRBJ2-1, with D tentatively TRBD1 (6 bases). CDR1 and CDR2 from the germline V gene are SGHNT and YENEEA. This CDR3 has 13 amino acids. CDR3 DNA sequence: TGTGCCAGCAGCTTCCAGGGGTACAATGGGCAGTTCTTC. It is translated as CASSFQGYNGQFF.

The chain recombines TRBV10-3 with TRBJ2-3; TRBD2 aligns across 9 bases. CDR3 length: 16 amino acids. Germline trimming cut 3 bases from V and 5 bases from J; bases unmatched to any gene: 9. Germline CDR1 reads ENHRY; CDR2 reads SYGVKD. CDR3 residues: CAISERVSGGRDTQYF. The DNA of the CDR3 is TGTGCCATCAGTGAAAGGGTTAGCGGGGGCCGAGATACGCAGTATTTT.

In this sample, this clone turned up once. The CDR3: CASSLNGLTSEQFF. For the CDR3, the DNA is TGTGCCAGCAGCTTAAATGGACTAACTTCTGAGCAGTTCTTC. The rearrangement links TRBV7-8 to TRBJ2-1, with a possible D match to TRBD2 (6 bases). The V end lost 2 bases, the J end lost 9 bases, and 14 bases lay between the germline ends. This CDR3 comprises 14 residues. The V gene's germline CDR1 is SGHVS and CDR2 FQNEAQ.

J is TRBJ1-1 and V is TRBV10-3; 7 positions match TRBD1. The CDR3 is made up of 16 amino acids. With 3 bases clipped from V and 1 base from J, the junction kept 8 bases outside the gene matches. Per germline, CDR1 ENHRY and CDR2 SYGVKD. Here the CDR3 DNA reads TGTGCCATCAGTGACCACAACAGGGGTAAGAACACTGAAGCTTTCTTT. Its protein product is CAISDHNRGKNTEAFF.

J is TRBJ2-5 and V is TRBV7-2; 8 bases agree with TRBD2. This CDR3 has 15 residues. V lost 5 bases and J lost 4; bases outside the gene matches: 9. The germline CDR1 and CDR2 sequences are SGHTA and FQGNSA. CDR3: CASSPRAGAGETQYF. The DNA of the CDR3 is TGTGCCAGCAGCCCGCGAGCGGGAGCCGGAGAGACCCAGTACTTC. The full variable domain, its missing parts supplied by reference TRBV7-2 and TRBJ2-5, is GAGVSQSPSNKVTEKGKDVELRCDPISGHTALYWYRQSLGQGLEFLIYFQGNSAPDKSGLPSDRFSAERTGGSVSTLTIQRTQQEDSAVYLCASSPRAGAGETQYFGPGTRLLVL.

This clone was seen once. The chain joins TRBV7-8 to TRBJ2-1; TRBD2 agrees at 11 bases. The CDR3 spans 16 residues. The junction had 11 bases not matched to a gene; V was cut back by 4 bases and J by 9 bases. Germline lookup yields CDR1 SGHVS and CDR2 FQNEAQ. The CDR3 is CASSSSSSGRAGEQFF. CDR3 nucleotides: TGTGCCAGCAGCTCTTCGAGTAGCGGGAGGGCCGGTGAGCAGTTCTTC.

To note about this clone: The sample has other DNA sequences that encode this CDR3 too. The CDR3 region is CASSLRGGSTEAFF. CDR3 coding DNA: TGTGCCAGCAGTTTAAGGGGAGGTAGCACTGAAGCTTTCTTT. The chain carries TRBV28 and TRBJ1-1; possibly TRBD1 for D (5 bases). Germline V lookup: CDR1 MDHEN, CDR2 SYDVKM. The CDR3 is 14 amino acids. Trimming pared 2 bases from V and 4 bases from J, leaving 11 bases between.

The V and J genes are TRBV20-1 and TRBJ2-7, with D perhaps TRBD2 (6 bases). Germline CDR1 is DFQATT and CDR2 is SNEGSKA (reference sequence). This CDR3 has 11 amino acids. CDR3 sequence reads: CRGDFSYEQYF. The DNA of the CDR3 is TGCAGGGGGGACTTCTCCTACGAGCAGTACTTC.

This chain joins TRBV19 and TRBJ1-5, with 7 bases aligning to TRBD1. The germline CDR1 and CDR2 sequences are LNHDA and SQIVND (reference sequence). The ends lost 6 bases at V and 7 bases at J; junction bases unmatched: 9. This CDR3 contains 14 residues. This CDR3 reads CASSLQGFGQPQHF. CDR3 bases: TGTGCCAGTAGCCTACAGGGGTTCGGCCAGCCCCAGCATTTT. The full variable domain, completed using reference TRBV19 and TRBJ1-5, is DGGITQSPKYLFRKEGQNVTLSCEQNLNHDAMYWYRQDPGQGLRLIYYSQIVNDFQKGDIAEGYSVSREKKESFPLTVTSAQKNPTAFYLCASSLQGFGQPQHFGDGTRLSIL.

The rearrangement links TRBV2 to TRBJ2-7; perhaps TRBD1 as D (7 bases). The CDR3 sequence is 13 residues long. Germline CDR1 reads SNHLY; CDR2 reads FYNNEI. The CDR3 DNA is TGTGCGAGCCGAGGAGGGGGCGAGTACGAGCAGTACTTC. It translates to CASRGGGEYEQYF.

The DNA for the CDR3 is TGTGCCAGCAGCCTTCAAACTAGCTACGAGCAGTACTTC. Protein product: CASSLQTSYEQYF. V usage is TRBV11-2 and J usage is TRBJ2-7; D may be TRBD2 (5 bases). The ends were cut back, 5 bases at V and 3 bases at J, with 11 bases in the middle. There are 13 residues in the CDR3. Germline loops: CDR1 SGHAT, CDR2 FQNNGV.

The rearrangement joins TRBV24-1 to TRBJ2-2; 11 bases are a match to TRBD2. Trimming cost V 7 bases and J 4 bases; bases outside gene matches: 4. The germline gives CDR1 KGHDR, CDR2 SFDVKD. The CDR3 runs to 15 residues. CDR3 sequence: CATSKGLAVTGELFF. The CDR3 DNA is TGTGCCACCAGCAAGGGACTAGCGGTCACCGGGGAGCTGTTTTTT.

The chain couples TRBV7-2 to TRBJ2-7, with D perhaps matching TRBD2 (6 bases). V shed 8 bases and J shed 3 bases, with 17 bases lying between them. Germline CDR1 reads SGHTA; CDR2 reads FQGNSA. This CDR3 comprises 14 residues. The CDR3 DNA follows: TGTGCCAGCGTCGTCTTGGCGGGAAACTACGAGCAGTACTTC. This encodes CASVVLAGNYEQYF.

In regard to this clone: Additional DNA sequences in this sample encode the identical CDR3. The chain combines TRBV9 with TRBJ1-6; D remains ambiguous. The V end lost 0 bases, the J end lost 8 bases, and 9 bases lay between the germline ends. The germline V gene has CDR1 SGDLS and CDR2 YYNGEE. The CDR3 runs to 14 residues. The CDR3 here is CASSVVGGDSPLHF. CDR3 in DNA: TGTGCCAGCAGCGTAGTGGGTGGAGATTCACCCCTCCACTTT.

This clone was observed a few times. The V and J genes are TRBV7-8 and TRBJ2-7; 7 bases agree with TRBD2. Trimming removed 10 bases from V and 1 base from J; junction bases left unmatched: 13. Germline CDR1 reads SGHVS; CDR2 reads FQNEAQ. The CDR3 length is 15 residues. For the CDR3, the DNA is TGTGCCACCCACAAGGGGCTAGCGGATTCCTACGAGCAGTACTTC. Residues: CATHKGLADSYEQYF. Full variable domain (remainder filled in from reference TRBV7-8 and TRBJ2-7): GAGVSQSPRYKVAKRGQDVALRCDPISGHVSLFWYQQALGQGPEFLTYFQNEAQLDKSGLPSDRFFAERPEGSVSTLKIQRTQQEDSAVYLCATHKGLADSYEQYFGPGTRLTVT.

The chain uses TRBV29-1 and TRBJ1-5; tentative D call: TRBD1 (6 bases). The germline V gene encodes CDR1 SQVTM and CDR2 ANQGSEA. The ends were cut back, 4 bases at V and 2 bases at J, with 12 bases in the middle. The CDR3 totals 14 residues. CDR3 nucleotide sequence: TGCAGCGTTGGAGGGGGGGCAGGCAATCAGCCCCAGCATTTT. Protein: CSVGGGAGNQPQHF.

This chain connects TRBV28 to TRBJ2-7; D is undetermined. V lost 4 bases and J lost 0, with 7 bases in between. The CDR3 sequence is 13 residues long. Germline CDR1 MDHEN, CDR2 SYDVKM. The CDR3 sequence: CASSWATSYEQYF. The CDR3 nucleotides are TGTGCCAGCAGTTGGGCCACCTCCTACGAGCAGTACTTC.

This clone is a singleton in its sample. The J gene is TRBJ2-5, the V gene TRBV24-1, with D perhaps matching TRBD1 (6 bases). In germline, CDR1 is KGHDR, CDR2 SFDVKD. This CDR3 has 15 residues. Trimming stripped 3 bases from V and 3 bases from J, with 13 bases between. CDR3 residues: CATSDPSRGKETQYF. CDR3 sequence (DNA): TGTGCCACCAGTGATCCTAGCAGGGGAAAAGAGACCCAGTACTTC.

The chain is built from TRBV6-6 and TRBJ2-7; 10 bases are shared with TRBD1. Germline values: CDR1 MNHNY, CDR2 SVGAGI (reference sequence). With 2 bases clipped from V and 5 bases from J, the junction kept 9 bases outside the gene matches. This CDR3 is 16 amino acids long. CDR3 bases: TGTGCCAGCAGTTACGGGTCGGGGACAGGGGCAAACGAGCAGTACTTC. This sequence encodes CASSYGSGTGANEQYF.

The V gene is TRBV24-1, the J gene TRBJ2-3, with TRBD2 matching 9 bases. Trimming at V came to 9 bases and at J to 0 bases, leaving 3 bases not matched to a gene. CDR3 size: 14 residues. Germline V lookup: CDR1 KGHDR, CDR2 SFDVKD. The CDR3 DNA sequence: TGTGCCACCGGACTAGCGACTAGCACAGATACGCAGTATTTT. Amino acid sequence: CATGLATSTDTQYF.

This chain uses TRBV6-2 or TRBV6-3 with TRBJ1-2; D remains unclear. V gave up 1 base and J gave up 0 bases, with 9 bases separating them. Germline V gene sequence: CDR1 MNHEY, CDR2 SVGEGT. The CDR3 sequence is 15 residues long. CDR3 sequence reads: CASSYLEDSNYGYTF. In DNA, the CDR3 is TGTGCCAGCAGTTACTTGGAGGACTCTAACTATGGCTACACCTTC.

The chain joins TRBV19 to TRBJ2-7; D unclear. V was cut by 5 bases and J by 3 bases, with 17 bases left in between. This CDR3 region has 15 residues. Germline loops: CDR1 LNHDA, CDR2 SQIVND (reference sequence). The CDR3 nucleotides are TGTGCCAGTAGTCCCCGGCAGGCCTTCGACTACGAGCAGTACTTC. It translates to CASSPRQAFDYEQYF. Complete variable domain (other parts from reference TRBV19 and TRBJ2-7): DGGITQSPKYLFRKEGQNVTLSCEQNLNHDAMYWYRQDPGQGLRLIYYSQIVNDFQKGDIAEGYSVSREKKESFPLTVTSAQKNPTAFYLCASSPRQAFDYEQYFGPGTRLTVT.

The V call is TRBV5-4, the J call TRBJ2-4, with 7 bases lining up with TRBD2. Trimming at V came to 4 bases and at J to 0 bases, leaving 7 bases not matched to a gene. The CDR3 loop spans 16 amino acids. Per germline, CDR1 SGHNT and CDR2 YYREEE (reference sequence). CDR3 residues: CASSLTGGLAKNIQYF. Here the CDR3 DNA reads TGTGCCAGCAGCCTGACGGGGGGATTAGCCAAAAACATTCAGTACTTC.

This clone was seen repeatedly, ten times or more. The chain recombines TRBV11-1 with TRBJ2-7; D is unresolved. The CDR3 is made up of 14 amino acids. CDR1 SGHAT and CDR2 FQDESV come from the germline V gene (reference sequence). Deletions cut 5 bases from V and 3 bases from J, with 14 bases between. The CDR3 bases are TGTGCCAGCAGCCCGGGTTCCGCCATCTACGAGCAGTACTTC. It specifies CASSPGSAIYEQYF.

The chain recombines TRBV25-1 with TRBJ1-1; D not certain. Germline lookup yields CDR1 MGHDK and CDR2 SYGVNS. The CDR3 has 12 residues. Trimming took 6 bases from V and 6 from J, leaving 11 bases between them. The CDR3 DNA reads as TGTGCCAGCAGGCTAACGGGATCTGAAGCTTTCTTT. Protein product: CASRLTGSEAFF.

The DNA of the CDR3 is TGTGCCAGCAGGATGTGTGGACAGGCCTTCTTGTCTGGGGCCAACGTCCTGACTTTC. Its translation is CASRMCGQAFLSGANVLTF. The chain links TRBV9 to TRBJ2-6; TRBD1 agrees at 7 bases. V was clipped by 5 bases and J by 1 base; unmatched bases: 15. Germline V gene sequence: CDR1 SGDLS, CDR2 YYNGEE. The length of the CDR3 is 19 residues. Looking up the rest from reference TRBV9 and TRBJ2-6 gives the full variable domain: DSGVTQTPKHLITATGQRVTLRCSPRSGDLSVYWYQQSLDQGLQFLIQYYNGEERAKGNILERFSAQQFPDLHSELNLSSLELGDSALYFCASRMCGQAFLSGANVLTFGAGSRLTVL.